This TCR beta chain is drawn from a study of blood T cell repertoires in COVID-19. For the study at large: COVID-19 samples from acute and convalescent phases originated in the United States, Italy and Spain. Nucleic acid was either cDNA or gDNA, and it came from T cells, B-cell-depleted T cells, or PBMCs.

Original analysis: Estimates of nucleated cell counts were drawn from the amplification of reference gene primers. This table comes from immunoSEQ multiplex PCR, and its TCRdb copy is limited to in-frame clones, with some not included. V, J and clone size derive from that table, while D and trimming were established from the DNA sequence. The sample includes fewer than 150,000 clones, around four fifths of them seen just once. The CDR3 has 15 residues. The V gene's germline CDR1 is KGHSH and CDR2 LQKENI. V lost 4 bases and J 6 bases, leaving 15 bases between the germline ends. The sequence was obtained from a human donor in a cohort sampled during active COVID-19. The sequencing input was peripheral blood. The chain recombines TRBV18 with TRBJ2-2; D possibly corresponds to TRBD2 (6 bases). The CDR3: CASSRAGLDAGELFF. The CDR3 coding sequence is TGTGCCAGCTCACGCGCGGGGCTTGATGCCGGGGAGCTGTTTTTT.